This T cell receptor (beta chain) was identified during a study of naive and memory T cell subsets. This CDR3 spans 14 amino acids. V lost 5 bases to trimming and J lost 0 bases, with 11 bases between them. Germline-derived CDR1 and CDR2 are SGHTA and FQGNSA. An equimolar mix of two oligonucleotides served as the beta constant-region primer for TRBC1 and TRBC2. Ligated cDNA was amplified by four rounds of PCR with nested alpha and beta constant-region primers and SP2. An oligonucleotide with the SP2 primer and a 12-nucleotide UMI was ligated to the cDNA 3' end. TCRdb reprocessed the UMI-ligation and nested PCR reads via MiXCR and lists one record per CDR3 protein. The repertoire holds 9,700 or so distinct CDR3 sequences, with roughly 5.7% as singletons. Study-wide findings and caveats: In naive cells, over 85% of TCR sequences were seen only once. In CD4 and CD8 cells, diversity dropped from naive through EMRA.

For this clonotype: Antigen unknown.

The source of this sequence is a human donor in good health. The rearrangement uses TRBV7-2 and TRBJ2-7; D gene uncertain. Source material: CD4+ TEMRA cells from blood. The subset was: effector memory re-expressing CD45RA, CD45RA+ CD27-. CDR3 region: CASSPPPSSYEQYF. CDR3 nucleotide sequence: TGTGCCAGCAGCCCCCCCCCAAGCTCCTACGAGCAGTACTTC.